The text below deals with one T cell receptor beta chain. No antigen is known for it. No base qualities exist here, and no much larger clone lies one base off it. What this sample's treatment or condition label stands for: suppressive antiretroviral therapy. Lysates of CMV-infected fibroblasts at about 10 ug/mL were used to stimulate the cells. Responding CD4+ T cells were sorted on the basis of upregulation of both CD40 ligand and CD69. Participants were HIV-1-infected adults who started suppressive ART during chronic infection. Plasma HIV-1 RNA had been undetectable (below 50 copies/mL) in participants for at least 4 years. To be included, a participant needed positive CMV serology and a CD4+ T cell count above 400 cells/uL. Before stimulation, PBMCs were isolated using density centrifugation and depleted of CD8+ T cells. For around 18 hours, the CD8-depleted PBMCs were stimulated with anti-CD28/CD49d costimulation, a CD40-blocking antibody, and enfuvirtide to prevent new infections. Cell sorting was done on a Beckman Coulter MoFlo Legacy or XDP sorter, and dead cells were excluded with propidium iodide. For samples with more than one million cells, genomic DNA was extracted with the QIAamp DNA Mini Kit, and for all other samples the Quick-DNA Microprep Kit was used.

The data are from a study of persistence of HIV-infected CD4 T cells (TCRdb year 2020). Notes on the research overall: The median time participants had been on suppressive ART was 8 years. Peripheral blood samples of up to about 200 mL were obtained at multiple time points, with the exception of a couple of participants, for whom leukapheresis was performed at a single time point. CMV- and HIV-1 Gag-responding CD4+ T cells were isolated from ART-treated individuals so that antigen-driven clonal expansion of HIV-1-infected cells could be examined. Proviral sequencing was used to assess clonality among infected cells, whereas TCRbeta sequencing gauged the clonality of all cells within each sorted population. The TCR cluster analysis across participants included 8 participants for CMV and over five participants for Gag.

The immunoSEQ hsTCRB assay version 4, run in survey mode, was used to sequence TCRbeta repertoires from genomic DNA. Genomic DNA was diluted to roughly 10 ng/uL, and up to about 1 ug per sample was used for TCRbeta sequencing. As for how the authors treated the data: ImmunoSeq Analyzer 3.0 was used for analysis of TCRbeta data, and diversity was computed on productive nucleotide rearrangements. The improved Chao index was used to estimate lower-bound TCR diversity, and the Gini coefficient was used to estimate clonality using the Immunarch R package. Different nucleotide rearrangements encoding the same CDR3beta amino acid sequence were treated as distinct clonotypes. TCRbeta sequences significantly enriched in antigen-responding cells relative to anti-CD3/anti-CD28-activated cells were identified by differential abundance analysis. GLIPH2 clustered TCRs by predicted peptide-MHC specificity, both within individual participants and across merged participant data sets. TCRdb holds this immuneACCESS table with in-frame rearrangements only. Some clones are missing; in checked studies, unresolved V genes explain under half, and the rest has no known cause. V and J calls and clone size are those listed in that table; D and trimming were worked out from the DNA. The sample table holds 6,000 to 9,500 clones, of which 60% to 70% were seen once. Around 20% of the sample rests with the top ten.

After removal of 5 bases from V and 1 base from J, the junction retains 11 bases not matched to a gene. The CDR1 and CDR2 encoded by the germline V gene (reference sequence) are SEHNR and FQNEAQ. Reading from cysteine to phenylalanine, the CDR3 counts 18 amino acids. Only CDR3 DNA remains: 54 bases, in frame from the first base. Summary of the overall study and its limitations: Few individuals were included in the study, and only a limited range of antigens was tested. Restriction of bulk TCR analyses to the rare CMV-responding cells that actually carried HIV-1 proviruses was not possible. Degenerate expanded CDR3beta sequences were enriched in antigen-responding cells, suggesting convergent selection of CD4+ responses to CMV and Gag. Within the same sorted populations, how oligoclonal the TCRs were correlated with how oligoclonal the proviruses were. TCRbeta richness in CMV- and Gag-responding cells was significantly lower than in anti-CD3/anti-CD28-responding cells; CMV-responding cells had higher oligoclonality than CD3/CD28-stimulated and Gag-responding cells.

Sequencing used CD4+ T cells sorted from PBMCs after approximately 19-hour stimulation, obtained from a patient who received antiretroviral therapy. Explained via the paper, the cell subset or site label denotes: CD40L+CD69+ CD4 T cells responding to CMV lysate. This clonotype was sampled from an adult man with HIV who was CMV-seropositive. The chain employs TRBV7-9 and TRBJ1-5; TRBD1 matches 10 bases in the middle. In nucleotide form, the sequence is TGTGCCAGCAGCGAGACAGGGGGCGCCGGTATGAGCAATCAGCCCCAGCATTTT. It codes for CASSETGGAGMSNQPQHF.